The 6 T cell receptor beta chains listed next were all sequenced from one sample in a study of cytomegalovirus exposure and HLA in healthy donors. It was with 60 Vbeta and 13 Jbeta primers that the PCR ran. Profiling relied on immunoSEQ multiplex PCR, and the TCRdb table lists in-frame clones only, not all of them. The sample holds roughly 120,000 clones; roughly three fifths are singletons and the top ten take roughly 10%. Specimen: PBMCs. The receptors come from a woman aged 40 to 49 in good health and CMV-seropositive.

This chain uses TRBV4-3 with TRBJ2-6; weak D call: TRBD1 (5 bases). Germline lookup yields CDR1 LGHNA and CDR2 YSLEER. The CDR3 covers 16 residues. Trimming shortened V by 0 bases and J by 2 bases, and 8 bases separated the two germline ends. The CDR3 nucleotides are TGCGCCAGCAGCCAAGATAGGGGAACTGGGGCCAACGTCCTGACTTTC. Translated, it gives CASSQDRGTGANVLTF.

This chain uses TRBV11-3 with TRBJ1-1; D is possibly TRBD1 (6 bases). V was clipped by 5 bases and J by 0 bases, with 7 bases between them. From germline, CDR1 is SGHNT and CDR2 YENEEA. This CDR3 is built from 13 residues. In DNA, the CDR3 is TGTGCCAGCAGCGGGGGCGTGAACACTGAAGCTTTCTTT. Translating it yields CASSGGVNTEAFF.

CDR3 DNA: TGTGCCAGGGAGGGATCCGCGGGAGGTGGTGCAGATACGCAGTATTTT. Amino acid sequence: CAREGSAGGGADTQYF. The chain links TRBV2 to TRBJ2-3; TRBD2 matches at 8 bases. Trimming took 9 bases from V and 4 from J; bases not matched to a gene: 15. CDR1 and CDR2 (germline): SNHLY, FYNNEI. The CDR3 consists of 16 residues. Full variable domain (outside the CDR3, taken from reference TRBV2 and TRBJ2-3): EPEVTQTPSHQVTQMGQEVILRCVPISNHLYFYWYRQILGQKVEFLVSFYNNEISEKSEIFDDQFSVERPDGSNFTLKIRSTKLEDSAMYFCAREGSAGGGADTQYFGPGTRLTVL.

The chain recombines TRBV6-5 with TRBJ2-5; D uncertain. Germline V CDR1 and CDR2: MNHEY, SVGAGI. CDR3 length: 14 amino acids. V lost 4 bases and J 5 bases, leaving 14 bases between the germline ends. Written as DNA, the CDR3 is TGTGCCAGCAGTTTAGAACCTTTGGGCGAGACCCAGTACTTC. Translation gives CASSLEPLGETQYF.

V usage is TRBV2 and J usage is TRBJ2-1, with unresolved D. The CDR3 length is 15 residues. Trimming shortened V by 6 bases and J by 8 bases, and 20 bases separated the two germline ends. Germline V lookup: CDR1 SNHLY, CDR2 FYNNEI. The CDR3 nucleotides read TGTGCCAGCAGCTGGGCACAGCTGCGTGCCGATGAGCAGTTCTTC. Amino acids: CASSWAQLRADEQFF.

This clone showed up just a few times. The rearrangement links TRBV4-2 to TRBJ2-1; 7 bases agree with TRBD2. CDR1 is LGHNA, CDR2 YNFKEQ, per germline. CDR3 length: 15 residues. J gave up 2 bases and V 0 bases, and 1 base lay outside the gene matches. The CDR3: CASSQETSPYNEQFF. As DNA, the CDR3 is TGTGCCAGCAGCCAAGAGACTAGCCCCTACAATGAGCAGTTCTTC.